Below are 8 T cell receptor beta chains sequenced from a single sample in a study of cytomegalovirus exposure and HLA in healthy donors. The PCR contained 60 Vbeta and 13 Jbeta primers. Clones were sequenced by immunoSEQ multiplex PCR, and TCRdb holds only the in-frame ones, with some missing. In the table there are fewer than 70,000 clones, 74% of which are singletons. Sequenced sample: PBMCs. The receptor source for this set is a woman in her sixties or seventies in good health and CMV-seropositive.

This chain connects TRBV30 to TRBJ1-2; 7 bases are shared with TRBD1. Losses at the gene ends were 3 bases for V and 3 bases for J; bases not matched to a gene: 4. The length of the CDR3 is 13 residues. The germline V gene has CDR1 GTSNPN and CDR2 SVGIG (reference sequence). The CDR3 protein is CAWRGDSYYGYTF. Here the CDR3 DNA reads TGTGCCTGGAGAGGGGACAGCTACTATGGCTACACCTTC.

The rearrangement joins TRBV27 to TRBJ2-5, with a possible D match to TRBD1 (6 bases). The J call may be incorrect, as the DNA end agrees better with TRBJ2-7. The CDR3 consists of 12 residues. The V gene's germline CDR1 is MNHEY and CDR2 SMNVEV (reference sequence). The DNA for the CDR3 is TGTGCCAGCAGTACAGGGCCCTACGAGCAGTACTTC. Its translation: CASSTGPYEQYF.

This clone was counted a few times. J is TRBJ2-1 and V is TRBV18, with 10 bases lining up with TRBD2. V lost 3 bases, J lost 12 bases, and 5 bases stayed unmatched. Per germline, CDR1 KGHSH and CDR2 LQKENI. The CDR3 covers 13 residues. The CDR3 DNA reads as TGTGCCAGCTCACCTCTAGCGGGAGAAGGGCAGTTCTTC. Protein: CASSPLAGEGQFF.

This clone was seen more than once but under ten times. V and J are TRBV4-1 and TRBJ1-4; TRBD1 aligns across 11 bases. The length of the CDR3 is 16 residues. Germline lookup yields CDR1 MGHRA and CDR2 YSYEKL. Trimming at V came to 4 bases and at J to 6 bases, leaving 7 bases not matched to a gene. This CDR3 is CASSPSGQGGDEKLFF. Here the CDR3 DNA reads TGCGCCAGCAGCCCCTCGGGACAGGGGGGCGATGAAAAACTGTTTTTT.

This clone was found once. This chain joins TRBV5-1 and TRBJ2-2; D is uncertain. Trimming pared 0 bases from V and 5 bases from J, leaving 5 bases between. This CDR3 has 13 amino acids. The V gene's germline CDR1 is SGHRS and CDR2 YFSETQ. CDR3 sequence reads: CASSLARTGELFF. For the CDR3, the DNA is TGCGCCAGCAGCTTGGCGCGGACCGGGGAGCTGTTTTTT.

The J gene is TRBJ2-4, the V gene TRBV11-2; the D gene is possibly TRBD1 (5 bases). V was clipped by 3 bases and J by 7 bases, with 13 bases between them. Looked up from germline, CDR1 is SGHAT and CDR2 is FQNNGV. The CDR3 has 14 residues. The CDR3 nucleotides are TGTGCCAGCAGCTTTTGGGCAGGGATGAACATTCAGTACTTC. This codes for CASSFWAGMNIQYF. Full variable domain (missing parts from reference TRBV11-2 and TRBJ2-4): EAGVAQSPRYKIIEKRQSVAFWCNPISGHATLYWYQQILGQGPKLLIQFQNNGVVDDSQLPKDRFSAERLKGVDSTLKIQPAKLEDSAVYLCASSFWAGMNIQYFGAGTRLSVL.

J is TRBJ2-5 and V is TRBV9; 7 nucleotides line up with TRBD2. Germline V CDR1 and CDR2: SGDLS, YYNGEE. This CDR3 comprises 15 residues. V lost 0 bases and J lost 5; bases outside the gene matches: 7. In DNA form, the CDR3 reads TGTGCCAGCAGCGTAGGGGTGACTAGCAGGGAGACCCAGTACTTC. This gives the protein CASSVGVTSRETQYF.

The chain links TRBV29-1 to TRBJ2-5, with TRBD2 identical over 11 bases. V was clipped by 4 bases and J by 2 bases; unmatched bases: 15. This CDR3 region has 18 residues. Germline V gives CDR1 SQVTM, CDR2 ANQGSEA. This CDR3 reads CSVVKWLSTSGEQETQYF. The CDR3 nucleotides are TGCAGCGTTGTGAAGTGGCTTTCGACTAGCGGGGAACAAGAGACCCAGTACTTC. Full variable domain (rest looked up from reference TRBV29-1 and TRBJ2-5): SAVISQKPSRDICQRGTSLTIQCQVDSQVTMMFWYRQQPGQSLTLIATANQGSEATYESGFVIDKFPISRPNLTFSTLTVSNMSPEDSSIYLCSVVKWLSTSGEQETQYFGPGTRLLVL.